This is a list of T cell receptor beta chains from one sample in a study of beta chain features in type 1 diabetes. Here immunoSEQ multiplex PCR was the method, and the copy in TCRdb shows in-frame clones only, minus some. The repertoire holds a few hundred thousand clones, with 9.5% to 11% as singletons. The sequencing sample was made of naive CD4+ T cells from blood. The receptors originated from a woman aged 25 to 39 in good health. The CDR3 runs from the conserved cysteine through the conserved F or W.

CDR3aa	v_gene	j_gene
CASSATGDPNEQFF	TRBV27	TRBJ2-1
CAWSVSSSGANVLTF	TRBV30	TRBJ2-6
CASSLWREEDTGELFF	TRBV28	TRBJ2-2
CASPPWATTGSLDIQYF	TRBV28	TRBJ2-4
CASSLTSTSGNQETQYF	TRBV7-3	TRBJ2-5
CASRPHGQQGNGYTF	TRBV27	TRBJ1-2
CASSSGQGYTYEQYF	TRBV7-9	TRBJ2-7
CAWSQQTGLRYEQYF	TRBV30	TRBJ2-7
CASSLVRDQETQYF	TRBV5-4	TRBJ2-5
CASSPTAVNTEAFF	TRBV6-6	TRBJ1-1
CASSQDNAGPTYEQYF	TRBV4-3	TRBJ2-7
CASSLQKEQGNTEAFF	TRBV27	TRBJ1-1
CASSLGDGLAGGLAFEQYF	TRBV13	TRBJ2-7
CASSLGQGGTEAFF	TRBV5-1	TRBJ1-1
CASLPKASGGYNEQFF	TRBV18	TRBJ2-1
CASSQGLAGKGYEQYF	TRBV4-3	TRBJ2-7
CAAGGHYEQYF	TRBV6-6	TRBJ2-7
CASSLWGTPSGANVLTF	TRBV28	TRBJ2-6
CASSLGTGGNTYEQYF	TRBV28	TRBJ2-7
CASSYPGTGAYNEQFF	TRBV28	TRBJ2-1
CASSFEGTDRGTQYF	TRBV11-2	TRBJ2-5
CASRLTSGKMDEQFF	TRBV6-5	TRBJ2-1
CASSPHSGQPSEQYF	TRBV7-2	TRBJ2-7
CATRRENFGYNEQFF	TRBV15	TRBJ2-1
CASSSSGISYNEQFF	TRBV5-4	TRBJ2-1
CASKVAGRGSGEETQYF	TRBV2	TRBJ2-5
CASSPGDLTDTQYF	TRBV6-5	TRBJ2-3
CASSEEGGVTQHF	TRBV19	TRBJ1-5
CASTWVTGFGTDTQYF	TRBV7-2	TRBJ2-3
CSVRGTGNTGELFF	TRBV29-1	TRBJ2-2
CASSSGGRETQYF	TRBV9	TRBJ2-5
CASSLASGGQETQYF	TRBV7-6	TRBJ2-5
CASSLEPGLSYEQYF	TRBV7-2	TRBJ2-7
CASTKGQGRAGEQFF	TRBV6-6	TRBJ2-1
CASSSPGTSGSIPIGEQFF	TRBV5-6	TRBJ2-1
CASSPPWRPGGTEAFF	TRBV18	TRBJ1-1
CASSPEGGWGETQYF	TRBV28	TRBJ2-5
CASSPPSGRREQYF	TRBV18	TRBJ2-7
CASSPPGGNGMGEQFF	TRBV18	TRBJ2-1